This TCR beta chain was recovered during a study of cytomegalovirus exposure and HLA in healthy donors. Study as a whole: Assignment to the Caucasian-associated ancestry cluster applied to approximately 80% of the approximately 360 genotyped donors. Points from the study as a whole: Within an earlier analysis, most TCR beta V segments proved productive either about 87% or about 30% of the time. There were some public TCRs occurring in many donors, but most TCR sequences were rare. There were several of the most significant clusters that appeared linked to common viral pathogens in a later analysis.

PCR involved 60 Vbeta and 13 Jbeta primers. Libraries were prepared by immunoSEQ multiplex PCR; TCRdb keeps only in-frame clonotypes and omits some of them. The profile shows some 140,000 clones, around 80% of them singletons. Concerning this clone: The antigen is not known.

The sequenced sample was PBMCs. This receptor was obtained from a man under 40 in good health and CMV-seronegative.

The CDR3: CASSLGHPGNTIYF. CDR3 DNA: TGTGCCAGCAGCTTAGGGCACCCTGGAAACACCATATATTTT. The chain combines TRBV11-2 with TRBJ1-3; no firm D call. V lost 1 base and J 2 bases, leaving 6 bases between the germline ends. The CDR3 consists of 14 residues. Per germline, CDR1 SGHAT and CDR2 FQNNGV.